This note documents a single TCR beta chain sequence. This clone's antigen is unknown. The sample is drawn from a study of T cells in women clearing cervical HPV infection listed by TCRdb under 2018. The study in broad terms: The cases were approximately 23 women with histologically confirmed HPV16-related CIN3 or worse, and 2 of those women had invasive cancers. Cases had a median age of about 34 years and controls had a median age of approximately 40, with no significant differences in baseline characteristics. An exploratory proof-of-principle case-control study, nested within the Guanacaste HPV Natural History Study in Costa Rica, was conducted to compare TCR repertoires across cervical HPV16 outcomes. Blood from cases was drawn at the visit where the lesion was first identified, while blood from controls was drawn once the infection was no longer detected. HLA typing was available for only a few women, so HLA type could not be excluded as a confounder. Quality controls consisted of five blinded duplicates per group, for a total of approximately 60 samples made up of roughly 50 participants and about ten replicates. The controls were 25 or so women whose single incident HPV16 infection cleared within 12 months with no development of precancer or cancer. Among cases, blood sampling occurred a median of roughly 150 days after lesion detection, with an interquartile range of roughly 90 to 230 days. Cases and controls were matched on age within five years and on year of sample collection. In the parent cohort, roughly 10,000 women aged 18 or older were enrolled in Guanacaste, Costa Rica, during about 1993 to 1994 and were followed for 6 to 7 years.

Every participant had a single incident cervical HPV16 infection, and prevalent HPV16 infections were excluded. Cervical HPV DNA was detected by MY09/MY11 PCR and genotyped by dot-blot hybridization. Roughly 16 mL of heparinized blood were centrifuged, and the buffy coat was split into aliquots, frozen at -30 degrees C, and then kept at -80 degrees C. Genomic DNA was extracted from buffy coat specimens using QIAGEN kits. What the study reported, not specific to this receptor: By combining richness with V gene abundances, random forest classifiers separated cases from controls with an estimated AUC of roughly 0.8. The cross-sectional design could not show whether the associations came before the infection or were a result of it, and neither effector/memory subsets nor HPV-specific T cells were isolated. Because the number of T cells in each sample was unknown, differences in richness could reflect differing T-cell content rather than repertoire biology. TCR repertoire richness was significantly higher in CIN3+ cases than in controls across sequencing depths, while evenness did not differ.

Using the immunoSEQ assay, multiplex PCR amplified TCR beta CDR3 regions from an average of approximately 1,100 ng of genomic DNA per sample. Primer bias was corrected in the assay by using a complete synthetic TCR repertoire to establish an amplification baseline. The amplicons were sequenced on the Illumina platform. The published analysis was carried out like this. Error correction of the sequences involved clustering with frequency ratios plus a modified nearest-neighbor algorithm, after which the sequences were analyzed in the immunoSEQ Analyzer using IMGT gene definitions. TCR richness and evenness were averaged over 20 rarefaction repeats at each rarefaction depth, excluding samples with fewer sequences than the depth. V, D and J gene relative abundances were compared between groups with Wilcoxon rank sum tests, applying FDR correction. For the blinded duplicates, the intraclass correlation was roughly 96% for TCR richness and averaged around 76% across roughly 69 gene segments. TCRdb mirrors the immuneACCESS table, restricted to in-frame sequences. Some clones are absent from its copies; in checked studies, under half trace to an unresolved V gene, and the reason for the others is unknown. D and trimming come from the DNA, and the V and J calls and clone size come from that table. This sample's table lists some 11,000 clones. Around 21% of the sample is held by the ten biggest clonotypes.

Sequencing used blood buffy coat. The receptor comes from a woman between 18 and 70 years old with a cervical HPV16 infection that either progressed to CIN3+ or cleared (not recorded which).

CDR3 DNA, as far as it was read: TGTGCCAGCAGCTTAATTCTGACTGAA. It specifies CASSLILTE. The whole CDR3 region reads CASSLILTEAFF. This chain joins TRBV7-9 to TRBJ1-1; the D gene remains uncertain. The read comes to an end 3 residues before the CDR3 does, leaving the germline J gene to fill in the end. CDR1 and CDR2 (SEHNR, FQNEAQ) derive from the germline V gene (reference sequence). The CDR3, cysteine through phenylalanine, is 12 amino acids long. The CDR3 was read in part: 27 bases, with the frame set at base 1. The V and J ends are trimmed by 2 bases and 5 bases, leaving 6 bases between them.